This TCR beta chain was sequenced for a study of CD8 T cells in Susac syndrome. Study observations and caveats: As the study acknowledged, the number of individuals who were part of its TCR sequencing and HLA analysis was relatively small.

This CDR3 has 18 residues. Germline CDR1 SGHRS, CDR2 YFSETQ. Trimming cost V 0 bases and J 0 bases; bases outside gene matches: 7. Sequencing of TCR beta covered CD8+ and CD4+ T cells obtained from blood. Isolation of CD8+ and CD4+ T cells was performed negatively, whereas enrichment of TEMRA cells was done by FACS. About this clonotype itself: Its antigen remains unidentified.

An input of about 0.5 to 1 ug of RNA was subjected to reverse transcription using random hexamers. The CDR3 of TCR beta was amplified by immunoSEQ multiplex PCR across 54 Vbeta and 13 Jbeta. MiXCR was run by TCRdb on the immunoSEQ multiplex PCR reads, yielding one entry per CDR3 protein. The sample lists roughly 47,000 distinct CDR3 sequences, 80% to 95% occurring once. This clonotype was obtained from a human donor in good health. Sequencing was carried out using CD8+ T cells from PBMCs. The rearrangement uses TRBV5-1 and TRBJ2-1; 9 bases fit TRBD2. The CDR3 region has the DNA TGCGCCAGCAGCTTGGGACTAGCGGTAGGAAGCTCCTACAATGAGCAGTTCTTC. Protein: CASSLGLAVGSSYNEQFF.